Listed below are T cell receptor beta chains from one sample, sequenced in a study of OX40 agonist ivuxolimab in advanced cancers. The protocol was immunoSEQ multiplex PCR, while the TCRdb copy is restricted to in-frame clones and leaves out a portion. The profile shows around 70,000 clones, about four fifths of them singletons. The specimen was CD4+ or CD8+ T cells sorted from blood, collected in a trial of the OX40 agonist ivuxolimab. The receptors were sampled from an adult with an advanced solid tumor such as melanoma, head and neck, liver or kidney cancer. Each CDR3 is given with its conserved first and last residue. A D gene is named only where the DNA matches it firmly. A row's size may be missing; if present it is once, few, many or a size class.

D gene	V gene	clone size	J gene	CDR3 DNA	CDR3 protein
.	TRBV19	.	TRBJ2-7	TGTGCCAGTAGTCCGACCCCCGGGACACCTAACTACGAGCAGTACTTC	CASSPTPGTPNYEQYF
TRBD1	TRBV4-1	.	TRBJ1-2	TGCGCCAGCAGCCAGGAGGGACAGGGCGATGGCTACACCTTC	CASSQEGQGDGYTF
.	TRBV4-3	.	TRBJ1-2	TGCGCCAGCAGCCAAGATTACTACAGCTCGGGGGGGAACTATGGCTACACCTTC	CASSQDYYSSGGNYGYTF
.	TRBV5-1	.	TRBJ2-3	TGCGCCAGCAGCTTGATGGGGGGGCCGGGAGATACGCAGTATTTT	CASSLMGGPGDTQYF
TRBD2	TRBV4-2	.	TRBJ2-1	TGTGCCAGCAGCCAAGATGGGACTAGCCCCAACAATGAGCAGTTCTTC	CASSQDGTSPNNEQFF
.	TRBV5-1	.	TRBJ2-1	TGCGCCAGCAGCTTGGAAGGGGGGAATGAGCAGTTCTTC	CASSLEGGNEQFF
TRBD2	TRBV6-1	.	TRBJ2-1	TGTGCCAGCATAAGGTCCAGCGGGGGGAATGAGCAGTTCTTC	CASIRSSGGNEQFF
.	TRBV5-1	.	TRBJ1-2	TGCGCCAGCAGCGACCAGGGAAATGGCTACACCTTC	CASSDQGNGYTF
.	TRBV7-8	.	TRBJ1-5	TGTGCCAGCAGCCGAGGGGTCAGGGGCGATCAGCCCCAGCATTTT	CASSRGVRGDQPQHF
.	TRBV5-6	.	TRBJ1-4	TGTGCCAGCAGCTTGACTCGGGATTACAGGGAAAAACTGTTTTTT	CASSLTRDYREKLFF
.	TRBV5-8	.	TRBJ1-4	TGTGCCAGCAGCCCGGGGGAGTATCTGGGAAGGGGTGAAAAACTGTTTTTT	CASSPGEYLGRGEKLFF
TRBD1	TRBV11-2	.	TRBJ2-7	TGTGCCAGCAGCTTAGGGGCAGGGGGCTACGAGCAGTACTTC	CASSLGAGGYEQYF
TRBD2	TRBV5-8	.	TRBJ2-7	TGTGCCAGCAGCTTGGACGTCGGGAGGGGCTACGAGCAGTACTTC	CASSLDVGRGYEQYF
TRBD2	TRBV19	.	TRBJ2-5	TGTGCCAGTAGTATAGTGAGCGGGGGGAACGGCATCCAGTACTTC	CASSIVSGGNGIQYF
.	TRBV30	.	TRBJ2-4	TGTGCCTGGAGTGGCGCGGGCGAAGCCAAAAACATTCAGTACTTC	CAWSGAGEAKNIQYF
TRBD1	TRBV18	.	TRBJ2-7	TGTGCCAGCTCACCGAGCGGACAGGGTCTCCACGAGCAGTACTTC	CASSPSGQGLHEQYF
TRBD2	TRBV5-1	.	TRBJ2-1	TGCGCCAGCAGCTTGGTACTAGCGGGTTCAAATGAGCAGTTCTTC	CASSLVLAGSNEQFF
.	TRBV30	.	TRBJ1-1	TGTGCCTGGAGTGTACGGGGGTCCGGAGGGGCTTTCTTT	CAWSVRGSGGAFF
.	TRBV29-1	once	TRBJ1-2	TGCAGCGTTGAGAACGGCGCGAGAGGCACCTTC	CSVENGARGTF
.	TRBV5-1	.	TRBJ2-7	TGCGCCAGCAGCTTGGGCTACGAGCAGTACTTC	CASSLGYEQYF
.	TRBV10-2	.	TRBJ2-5	TGCGCCAGCAGTGAGTCACAGGGTCCGGAGACCCAGTACTTC	CASSESQGPETQYF
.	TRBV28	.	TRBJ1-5	TGTGCCAGCAGTTTAAACAGCGATCAGCCCCAGCATTTT	CASSLNSDQPQHF
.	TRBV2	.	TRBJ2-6	TGTGCCAGCAGATTCGACTCTGGGGCCAACGTCCTGACTTTC	CASRFDSGANVLTF
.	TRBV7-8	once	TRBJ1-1	TGTGCCAGCAGCGGGGACCGAACCACTGAAGCTTTCTTT	CASSGDRTTEAFF
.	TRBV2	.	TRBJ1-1	TGTGCCAGCAGTCTGACCCAAAACGCTGAAGCTTTCTTT	CASSLTQNAEAFF
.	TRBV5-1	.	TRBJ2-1	TGCGCCAGCAGCTTGCAGGGTATTTCAAGAGGAAGCTACAATGAGCAGTTCTTC	CASSLQGISRGSYNEQFF
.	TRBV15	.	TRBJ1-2	TGTGCCACCAGCAGGAACCGCGGCGCAGCTAACTATGGCTACACCTTC	CATSRNRGAANYGYTF
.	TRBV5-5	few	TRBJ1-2	TGTGCCAGCAGCTTGGCTGGGACCCTGGGGGGCTACACCTTC	CASSLAGTLGGYTF
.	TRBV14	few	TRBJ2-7	TGTGCCAGCAGCCTCACCCCGGGCCTAGGGAACGAGCAGTACTTC	CASSLTPGLGNEQYF
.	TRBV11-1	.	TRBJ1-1	TGTGCCAGCAGCTTAGAACAGGGAAACACTGAAGCTTTCTTT	CASSLEQGNTEAFF
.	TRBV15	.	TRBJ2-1	TGTGCCACCAGCAGTTCGACCAGCCCCTACAATGAGCAGTTCTTC	CATSSSTSPYNEQFF
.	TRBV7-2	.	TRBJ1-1	TGTGCCAGCAGCCTAGGACGGAACACTGAAGCTTTCTTT	CASSLGRNTEAFF
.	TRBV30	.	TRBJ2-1	TGTGCCTGGCAGGGGATTGGCTACAATGAGCAGTTCTTC	CAWQGIGYNEQFF
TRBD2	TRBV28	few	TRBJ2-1	TGTGCCAGCAGTTCCCTCGGGGGGACGAACTACAATGAGCAGTTCTTC	CASSSLGGTNYNEQFF
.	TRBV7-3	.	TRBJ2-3	TGTGCCAGCAGCCCAGCAGGGACCACAGATACGCAGTATTTT	CASSPAGTTDTQYF
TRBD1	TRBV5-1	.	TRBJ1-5	TGCGCCAGCAGCTTGGACAGGGGGGACGGGCAGCCCCAGCATTTT	CASSLDRGDGQPQHF
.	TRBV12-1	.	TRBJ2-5	TGTGCCAGCAGCTCCGTCGGAAGCCAAGAGACCCAGTACTTC	CASSSVGSQETQYF
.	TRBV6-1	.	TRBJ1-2	TGTGCCAGCAGGGGACTTTCAGGAACCAGGGATGGCTACACCTTC	CASRGLSGTRDGYTF
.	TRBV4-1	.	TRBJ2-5	TGCGCCAGCAGCCATGTAGCGGTACAAGAGACCCAGTACTTC	CASSHVAVQETQYF
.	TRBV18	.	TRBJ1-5	TGTGCCAGCTCACCACCTGAAATGAATCAGCCCCAGCATTTT	CASSPPEMNQPQHF
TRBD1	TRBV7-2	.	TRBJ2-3	TGTGCCAGCAGCTTAAGGGGGCCGAGCACAGATACGCAGTATTTT	CASSLRGPSTDTQYF
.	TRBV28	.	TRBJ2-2	TGTGCCAGCAGGGAACCGGCGGGCGGGGAGCTGTTTTTT	CASREPAGGELFF
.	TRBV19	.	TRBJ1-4	TGTGCCAGTAACCAGATGGGGGGAGATGAAAAACTGTTTTTT	CASNQMGGDEKLFF
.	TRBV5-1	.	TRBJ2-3	TGCGCCAGCACACTACAGGGCCGCTCGCGAGAGTTT	CASTLQGRSREF
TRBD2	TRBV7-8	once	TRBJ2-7	TGTGCCAGCAGCAACCCCCTTACCGGGACTAGCGGTCCCTACGAGCAGTACTTC	CASSNPLTGTSGPYEQYF
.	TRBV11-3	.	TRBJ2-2	TGTGCCAGCAGCTCTCTGGGCGGCCAGCTGTTTTTT	CASSSLGGQLFF
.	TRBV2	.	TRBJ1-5	TGTGCCAGCAGTGAGGGTGGACAGCTAAATCAGCCCCAGCATTTT	CASSEGGQLNQPQHF
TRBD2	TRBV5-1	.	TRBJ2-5	TGCGCCAGCAGCTTGGACCCCGGGACTAGCGCGCAGACCCAGTACTTC	CASSLDPGTSAQTQYF
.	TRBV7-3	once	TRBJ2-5	TGTGCCAGCAGCTTAGCGCGGTTTCTGGGGCAAGAGACCCAGTACTTC	CASSLARFLGQETQYF
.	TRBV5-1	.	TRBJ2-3	TGCGCCAGCAGCTTGAACAAAGGCACAGATACGCAGTATTTT	CASSLNKGTDTQYF
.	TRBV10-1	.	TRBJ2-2	TGCGCCAGCAGTGAGTCGGCCGGCACCGGGGAGCTGTTTTTT	CASSESAGTGELFF